Listed below are T cell receptor beta chains from one sample, sequenced in a study of CD8 T cells in ankylosing spondylitis. From the 5' RACE reads, TCRdb called clonotypes with MiXCR, one entry per CDR3 protein. The data hold over 600,000 distinct CDR3 sequences, with 15% to 20% observed a single time. The sample comprised blood, either unsorted or a sorted T cell fraction (not recorded which). Every receptor here comes from a male donor with ankylosing spondylitis. The CDR3 runs from the conserved cysteine through the conserved F or W. The D gene is left open where the match is weak. Only part of the rows carry a size: once, few, many, or a class if the clone is expanded.

TRBV21-1	TRBJ2-7	NA	NA	TGTGCCAGCAGCAAGGACCGCCTCCTCCCCTACGAGCAGTACTTC	CASSKDRLLPYEQYF
TRBV12-3/TRBV12-4	TRBJ2-7	many	TRBD2	TGTGCCAGCAGTTTAGTGCCCGGGGGGAAGGAGCAGTACTTC	CASSLVPGGKEQYF
TRBV12-3/TRBV12-4	TRBJ2-2	few	TRBD2	TGTGCCAGCAGTTTACCGACTAGCGGGGGCCCCGGGGAGCTGTTTTTT	CASSLPTSGGPGELFF
TRBV2	TRBJ1-2	NA	TRBD1	TGTGCCAGCAAGGGGGCGGACTATGGCTACACCTTC	CASKGADYGYTF
TRBV6-5	TRBJ1-4	few	NA	TGTGCCAGCAGTTACTCCGGGGCCCGAAATGAAAAACTGTTTTTT	CASSYSGARNEKLFF
TRBV5-1	TRBJ2-2	few	TRBD1	TGCGCCAGCCGGACAGGGTTCGGCACCGGGGAGCTGTTTTTT	CASRTGFGTGELFF
TRBV18	TRBJ1-5	NA	TRBD1	TGTGCCAGCTCACTCACGAGGGGGCGTCAGCCCCAGCATTTT	CASSLTRGRQPQHF
TRBV20-1	TRBJ2-5	NA	TRBD2	TGCAGTGCTTGGACTAGCGGGGAAGAGACCCAGTACTTC	CSAWTSGEETQYF
TRBV2	TRBJ2-5	few	TRBD2	TGTGCCACCACCCCAAGAGGACTAGCGGAGACCCAGTACTTC	CATTPRGLAETQYF
TRBV12-3/TRBV12-4	TRBJ1-5	many	TRBD1	TGTGCCAGCAGTTTACTGACAGGGGGCTATAGCAATCAGCCCCAGCATTTT	CASSLLTGGYSNQPQHF
TRBV5-1	TRBJ2-7	many	TRBD1	TGTGCCAGCAGTTTGGGGACAGGGCTATCCTACGAGCAGTACTTC	CASSLGTGLSYEQYF
TRBV4-2	TRBJ2-2	NA	TRBD2	TGTGCCAGCAGCCAACTTAGCGGGACGACCGGGGAGCTGTTTTTT	CASSQLSGTTGELFF
TRBV5-6	TRBJ1-1	NA	TRBD1	TGTGCCAGCAGCCACATGACAGGGGCGGACACTGAAGCTTTCTTT	CASSHMTGADTEAFF
TRBV3-1	TRBJ2-1	NA	NA	TGTGCCAGCAGCCCAGACTACTATTCCTACAATGAGCAGTTCTTC	CASSPDYYSYNEQFF
TRBV5-1	TRBJ1-1	NA	NA	TGCGCCAGCAGCTTGGAGGGGTACGCAGGGGCGGCTGAAGCTTTCTTT	CASSLEGYAGAAEAFF
TRBV7-9	TRBJ1-1	NA	NA	TGTGCCAGCAGCTTATCTCAAGGGGGGTCGGACACTGAAGCTTTCTTT	CASSLSQGGSDTEAFF
TRBV7-2	TRBJ2-1	many	TRBD2	TGTGCCAGCAGTACAACCGGGACTAGCGGGAACAATGAGCAGTTCTTC	CASSTTGTSGNNEQFF
TRBV5-5	TRBJ1-2	few	TRBD1	TGTGCCAGCAGCGAGGGACAGGCCCGCTCTTCCTATGGCTACACCTTC	CASSEGQARSSYGYTF
TRBV2	TRBJ2-1	many	TRBD2	TGTGCCAGCGTAGCGGGACCGAAGAACAATGAGCAGTTCTTC	CASVAGPKNNEQFF
TRBV2	TRBJ2-1	NA	NA	TGTGCCAGCGGAAACTACGCCTCCTACAATGAGCAGTTCTTC	CASGNYASYNEQFF
TRBV4-1	TRBJ2-1	few	TRBD2	TGCGCCAGCAGCCAAGATCGTGGTCTAGCGGGCCCCTACAATGAGCAGTTCTTC	CASSQDRGLAGPYNEQFF
TRBV5-5	TRBJ2-3	few	NA	TGTGCCAGCAGCTTGGGTGAGCGCACCACAGATACGCAGTATTTT	CASSLGERTTDTQYF
TRBV11-1	TRBJ2-1	NA	NA	TGTGCCAGCAGCTTCAGGGTAGTACTAGCCCAGGGAGGCAATGAGCAGTTCTTC	CASSFRVVLAQGGNEQFF
TRBV7-3	TRBJ2-1	few	NA	TGTGCCAGCAGTTCGAACCAATACAATGAGCAGTTCTTC	CASSSNQYNEQFF
TRBV20-1	TRBJ1-1	NA	TRBD1	TGCAGTGCCAAACAGGGGGGCACTGAAGCTTTCTTT	CSAKQGGTEAFF
TRBV18	TRBJ2-6	NA	NA	TGTGCCAGCTCAGGTTACAGGGACTCTGGGGCCAACGTCCTGACTTTC	CASSGYRDSGANVLTF
TRBV20-1	TRBJ2-3	NA	TRBD2	TGCAGTGCTAGTGATTTTGCGGGAGTCACAGATACGCAGTATTTT	CSASDFAGVTDTQYF
TRBV7-9	TRBJ1-1	few	NA	TGTGCCAGCAGCTTCTGGAGGGAGAACACTGAAGCTTTCTTT	CASSFWRENTEAFF
TRBV5-1	TRBJ2-3	few	NA	TGCGCCAGCAGCACGACAGGAGACCTGACAGCTACGCAGTATTTT	CASSTTGDLTATQYF
TRBV20-1	TRBJ2-7	NA	NA	TGCAGTGCTAGTGGGTCTCCCTACGAGCAGTACTTC	CSASGSPYEQYF
TRBV12-3/TRBV12-4	TRBJ2-5	few	TRBD2	TGTGCCAGCAGTTCTGCACTAGCGGTAATTCAAGAGACCCAGTACTTC	CASSSALAVIQETQYF
TRBV30	TRBJ1-2	many	NA	TGTGCCTTAACAGGGTCTGCTAACTATGGCTACACCTTC	CALTGSANYGYTF
TRBV2	TRBJ1-2	NA	NA	TGTGCCATCGCACAGGGACCCTATGGCTACACCTTC	CAIAQGPYGYTF
TRBV7-7	TRBJ2-5	NA	NA	TGTGCCAGCAGGTCCCAGGACCAAGAGACCCAGTACTTC	CASRSQDQETQYF
TRBV4-3	TRBJ2-1	once	NA	TGCGCCAGCAGCCAAGACCGCAGGGGAGGCTTAAGTGAGCAGTTCTTC	CASSQDRRGGLSEQFF
TRBV27	TRBJ2-1	NA	TRBD2	TGTGCCAGCAGTCTAGCTGCGGGGGTTGAGCAGTTCTTC	CASSLAAGVEQFF
TRBV18	TRBJ1-1	NA	NA	TGTGCCAGCTCAGAGTCCCTCAGGGCTGAAGCTTTCTTT	CASSESLRAEAFF
TRBV5-1	TRBJ2-1	NA	NA	TGCGCCAGCAGCTTAGGAGGGGGGGCCTCCTACAATGAGCAGTTCTTC	CASSLGGGASYNEQFF
TRBV5-1	TRBJ2-1	NA	NA	TGCGCCAGCAGCTCCCTCGGCTCACGGGAGCAGAGCTCCTACAATGAGCAGTTCTTC	CASSSLGSREQSSYNEQFF
TRBV18	TRBJ1-1	NA	NA	TGTGCCAGCTCACCAACGTCAACGAACACTGAAGCTTTCTTT	CASSPTSTNTEAFF
TRBV5-1	TRBJ2-5	NA	TRBD2	TGCGCCAGCAGGACCGAGCTTGCAACCGGACTAGCGGGGTGGGGAGAGACCCAGTACTTC	CASRTELATGLAGWGETQYF
TRBV2	TRBJ1-1	NA	NA	TGTGCCAGCAGTGAACAGGGGCTGAACACTGAAGCTTTCTTT	CASSEQGLNTEAFF
TRBV5-1	TRBJ1-6	many	TRBD1	TGCGCCAGCAGCTTGGCCGTTCAGGGGGCTTCACCCCTCCACTTT	CASSLAVQGASPLHF
TRBV29-1	TRBJ2-7	few	NA	TGCAGCGCCGAGAGCGACAGGCTGGACGAGCAGTACTTC	CSAESDRLDEQYF
TRBV5-4	TRBJ2-7	NA	TRBD2	TGTGCCAGCAGCCCCGGGACTAGCAGAACCTACGAGCAGTACTTC	CASSPGTSRTYEQYF
TRBV9	TRBJ2-5	NA	NA	TGTGCCAGCAGCGTAAGGACCGGGGAGACCCAGTACTTC	CASSVRTGETQYF
TRBV5-1	TRBJ1-6	few	TRBD1	TGCGCCAGCAGCCCGACAGGGGATTCACCCCTCCACTTT	CASSPTGDSPLHF
TRBV11-1	TRBJ2-3	NA	NA	TGTGCCAGCAGCTTAGGAGGGCTAAGGAGGGCGCGGAACAGCACAGATACGCAGTATTTT	CASSLGGLRRARNSTDTQYF